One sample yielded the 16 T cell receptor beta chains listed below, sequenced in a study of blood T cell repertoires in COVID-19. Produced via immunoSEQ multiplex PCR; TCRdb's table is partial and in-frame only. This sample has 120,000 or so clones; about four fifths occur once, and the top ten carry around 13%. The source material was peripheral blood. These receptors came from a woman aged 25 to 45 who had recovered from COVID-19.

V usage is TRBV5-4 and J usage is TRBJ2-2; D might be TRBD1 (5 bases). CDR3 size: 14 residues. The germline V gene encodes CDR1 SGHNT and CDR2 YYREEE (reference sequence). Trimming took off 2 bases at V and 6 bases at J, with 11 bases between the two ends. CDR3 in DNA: TGTGCCAGCAGCTTAGTTTCAGGGCCCGGGGAGCTGTTTTTT. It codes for CASSLVSGPGELFF.

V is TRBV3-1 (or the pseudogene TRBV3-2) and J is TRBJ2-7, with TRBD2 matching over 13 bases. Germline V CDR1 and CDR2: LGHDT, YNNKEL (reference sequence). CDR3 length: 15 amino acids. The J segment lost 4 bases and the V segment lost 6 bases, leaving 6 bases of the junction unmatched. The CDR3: CASSNGLAGVYEQYF. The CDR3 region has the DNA TGTGCCAGCAGTAACGGACTAGCGGGGGTTTACGAGCAGTACTTC.

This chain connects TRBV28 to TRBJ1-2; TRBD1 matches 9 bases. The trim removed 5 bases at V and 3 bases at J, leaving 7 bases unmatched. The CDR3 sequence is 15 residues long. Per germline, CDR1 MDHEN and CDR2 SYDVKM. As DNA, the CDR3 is TGTGCCAGCAGTCCCGGGACAGGGCATGACTATGGCTACACCTTC. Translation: CASSPGTGHDYGYTF.

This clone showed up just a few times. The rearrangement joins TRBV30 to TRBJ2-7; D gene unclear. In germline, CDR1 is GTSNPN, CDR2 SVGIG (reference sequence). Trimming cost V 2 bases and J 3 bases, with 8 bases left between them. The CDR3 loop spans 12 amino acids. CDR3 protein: CAWSPSLYEQYF. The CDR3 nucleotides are TGTGCCTGGAGTCCGTCCCTCTACGAGCAGTACTTC.

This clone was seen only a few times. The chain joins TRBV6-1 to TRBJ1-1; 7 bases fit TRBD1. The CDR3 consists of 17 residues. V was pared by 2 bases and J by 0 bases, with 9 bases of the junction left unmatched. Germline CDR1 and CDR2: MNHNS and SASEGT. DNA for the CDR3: TGTGCCAGCAGTGAACTTTGGGGACAGATTATGAACACTGAAGCTTTCTTT. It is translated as CASSELWGQIMNTEAFF.

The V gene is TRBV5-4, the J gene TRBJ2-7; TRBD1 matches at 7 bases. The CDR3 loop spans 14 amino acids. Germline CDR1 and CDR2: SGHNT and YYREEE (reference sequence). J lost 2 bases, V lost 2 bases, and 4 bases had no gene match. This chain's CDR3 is CASSFPGQTYEQYF. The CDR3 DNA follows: TGTGCCAGCAGCTTTCCGGGACAGACCTACGAGCAGTACTTC.

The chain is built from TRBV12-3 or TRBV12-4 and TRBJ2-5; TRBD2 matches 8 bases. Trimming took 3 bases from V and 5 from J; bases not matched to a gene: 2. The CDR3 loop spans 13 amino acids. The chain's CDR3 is CASSLRGGETQYF. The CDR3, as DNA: TGTGCCAGCAGTTTGCGCGGGGGGGAGACCCAGTACTTC.

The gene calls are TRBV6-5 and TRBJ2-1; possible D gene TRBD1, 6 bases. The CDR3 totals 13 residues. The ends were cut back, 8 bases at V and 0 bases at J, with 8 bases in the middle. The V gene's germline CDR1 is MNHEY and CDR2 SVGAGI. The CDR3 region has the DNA TGTGCCAGCGGACAGAGCTCCTACAATGAGCAGTTCTTC. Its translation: CASGQSSYNEQFF.

The CDR3 nucleotides are TGTGCCAGCAGTGCAGCGGCGGGGCTCGATGAGCAGTTCTTC. It translates to CASSAAAGLDEQFF. The V call is TRBV2, the J call TRBJ2-1; TRBD2 is a possible D gene (6 bases). Germline values: CDR1 SNHLY, CDR2 FYNNEI. CDR3 length: 14 residues. V was cut by 4 bases and J by 8 bases, with 15 bases left in between.

In DNA form, the CDR3 reads TGTGCCAGCAGCTTAGCCCTCCTAAGGACAGGGTCAGAAGAGACCCAGTACTTC. It translates to CASSLALLRTGSEETQYF. J is TRBJ2-5 and V is TRBV7-9; 8 bases are shared with TRBD1. This CDR3 is built from 18 residues. The V segment lost 0 bases and the J segment 3 bases; nucleotides outside the gene matches: 12. The germline V gene encodes CDR1 SEHNR and CDR2 FQNEAQ (reference sequence).

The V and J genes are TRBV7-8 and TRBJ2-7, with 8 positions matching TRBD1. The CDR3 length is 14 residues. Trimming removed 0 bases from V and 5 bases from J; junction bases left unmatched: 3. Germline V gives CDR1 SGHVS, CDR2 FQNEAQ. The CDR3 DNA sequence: TGTGCCAGCAGCTTAGCGCGGGACAGGCACGAGCAGTACTTC. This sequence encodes CASSLARDRHEQYF.

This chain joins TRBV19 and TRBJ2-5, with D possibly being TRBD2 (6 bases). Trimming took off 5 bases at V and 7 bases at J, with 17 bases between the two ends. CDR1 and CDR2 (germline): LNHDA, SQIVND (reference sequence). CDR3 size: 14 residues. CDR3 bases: TGTGCCAGTAGTGGGACTTCTATCGTGGGGACCCAGTACTTC. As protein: CASSGTSIVGTQYF. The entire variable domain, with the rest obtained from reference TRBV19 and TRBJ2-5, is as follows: DGGITQSPKYLFRKEGQNVTLSCEQNLNHDAMYWYRQDPGQGLRLIYYSQIVNDFQKGDIAEGYSVSREKKESFPLTVTSAQKNPTAFYLCASSGTSIVGTQYFGPGTRLLVL.

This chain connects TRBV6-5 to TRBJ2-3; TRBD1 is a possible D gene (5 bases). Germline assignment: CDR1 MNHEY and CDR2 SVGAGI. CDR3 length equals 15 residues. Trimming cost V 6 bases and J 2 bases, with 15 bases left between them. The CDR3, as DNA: TGTGCCAGCAGCTACAGATCTGGGGCCACAGATACGCAGTATTTT. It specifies CASSYRSGATDTQYF.

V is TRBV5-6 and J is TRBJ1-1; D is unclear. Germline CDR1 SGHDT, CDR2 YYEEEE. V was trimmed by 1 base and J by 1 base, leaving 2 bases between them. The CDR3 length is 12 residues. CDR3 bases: TGTGCCAGCAGCTTGCGGAACACTGAAGCTTTCTTT. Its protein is CASSLRNTEAFF. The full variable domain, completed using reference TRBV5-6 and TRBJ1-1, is DAGVTQSPTHLIKTRGQQVTLRCSPKSGHDTVSWYQQALGQGPQFIFQYYEEEERQRGNFPDRFSGHQFPNYSSELNVNALLLGDSALYLCASSLRNTEAFFGQGTRLTVV.

This chain's CDR3 is CASSLGQGKEAFF. The CDR3, as DNA: TGTGCCAGCAGCTTGGGACAGGGTAAGGAAGCTTTCTTT. This rearrangement joins TRBV5-4 to TRBJ1-1; 7 nucleotides align to TRBD1. Germline-derived CDR1 and CDR2 are SGHNT and YYREEE (reference sequence). J lost 8 bases, V lost 0 bases, and 4 bases had no gene match. There are 13 residues in the CDR3.

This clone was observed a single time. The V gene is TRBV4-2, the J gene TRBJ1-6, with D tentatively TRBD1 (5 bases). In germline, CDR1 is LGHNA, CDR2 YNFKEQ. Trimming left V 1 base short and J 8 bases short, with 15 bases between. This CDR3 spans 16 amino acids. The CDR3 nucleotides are TGTGCCAGCAGCCAAGTAGACCGGGGAGGGGATTCACCCCTCCACTTT. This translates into CASSQVDRGGDSPLHF.